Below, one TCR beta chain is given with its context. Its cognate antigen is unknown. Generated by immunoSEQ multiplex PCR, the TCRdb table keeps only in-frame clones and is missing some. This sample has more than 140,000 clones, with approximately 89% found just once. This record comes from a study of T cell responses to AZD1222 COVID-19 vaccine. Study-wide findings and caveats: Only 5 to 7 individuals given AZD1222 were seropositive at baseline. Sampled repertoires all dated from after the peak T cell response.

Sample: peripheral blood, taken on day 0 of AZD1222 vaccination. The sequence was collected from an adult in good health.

The CDR3 reads CASSFDYYLTGELFF. Written as DNA, the CDR3 is TGTGCCAGCAGTTTCGACTATTACCTCACCGGGGAGCTGTTTTTT. The chain employs TRBV7-9 and TRBJ2-2; possibly TRBD2 for D (5 bases). The CDR3 spans 15 residues. Trimming removed 6 bases from V and 4 bases from J, with 15 bases in between. Germline-derived CDR1 and CDR2 are SEHNR and FQNEAQ (reference sequence).